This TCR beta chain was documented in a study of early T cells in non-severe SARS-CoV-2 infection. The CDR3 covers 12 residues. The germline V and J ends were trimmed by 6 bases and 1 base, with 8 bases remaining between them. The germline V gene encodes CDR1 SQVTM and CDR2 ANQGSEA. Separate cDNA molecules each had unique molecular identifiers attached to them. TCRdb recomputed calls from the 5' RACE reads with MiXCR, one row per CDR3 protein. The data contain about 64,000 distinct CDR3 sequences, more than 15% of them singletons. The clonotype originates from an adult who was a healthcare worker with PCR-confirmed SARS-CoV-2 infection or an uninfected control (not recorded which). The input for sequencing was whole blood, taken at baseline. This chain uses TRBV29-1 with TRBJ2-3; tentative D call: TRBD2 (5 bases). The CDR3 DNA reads TGCAGCGTACTAGAGGGCACAGATACGCAGTATTTT. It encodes CSVLEGTDTQYF.